These T cell receptor beta chains were read from a single sample in a study of blood T cell repertoires in COVID-19. Assay used: immunoSEQ multiplex PCR; TCRdb lists only in-frame clones, some missing. Counted here are about 170,000 clones, approximately 85% occurring once; the ten biggest clones make up around 2.9%. Sequencing was carried out using peripheral blood. Receptors originate from a woman of 80 years or more with COVID-19, enrolled during active disease. Both conserved end residues are part of each CDR3. The D gene is left open where the match is weak. Clone size appears in some rows only: once, few, many, or a class for an expanded clone.

len: 13; j_gene: TRBJ2-3; d_gene: NA; abundance: NA; v_gene: TRBV7-8; CDR3nt: TGTGCCTTACAGAAACCCGGTTCGGATACGCAGTATTTT; CDR3aa: CALQKPGSDTQYF
len: 14; j_gene: TRBJ2-7; d_gene: TRBD2; abundance: NA; v_gene: TRBV5-4; CDR3nt: TGTGCCAGCAGGGAGGCGGGGGGACCCTACGAGCAGTACTTC; CDR3aa: CASREAGGPYEQYF
len: 16; j_gene: TRBJ2-2; d_gene: NA; abundance: few; v_gene: TRBV7-3; CDR3nt: TGTGCCAGCAGCCCCCAATGGGGGCGAGGAACCGGGGAGCTGTTTTTT; CDR3aa: CASSPQWGRGTGELFF
len: 13; j_gene: TRBJ2-1; d_gene: TRBD1; abundance: NA; v_gene: TRBV3-1/TRBV3-2; CDR3nt: TGTGCCAGCAGCCGGGGGACAGGGGGCGAGCAGTTCTTC; CDR3aa: CASSRGTGGEQFF
len: 15; j_gene: TRBJ1-1; d_gene: NA; abundance: NA; v_gene: TRBV28; CDR3nt: TGTGCCAGCAGTTTGATCACAGGATCGTTCGCTGAAGCTTTCTTT; CDR3aa: CASSLITGSFAEAFF
len: 14; j_gene: TRBJ2-4; d_gene: NA; abundance: NA; v_gene: TRBV7-2; CDR3nt: TGTGCCAGCAGCTTAGGGCCCCCCCCCAACATTCAGTACTTC; CDR3aa: CASSLGPPPNIQYF
len: 13; j_gene: TRBJ1-4; d_gene: NA; abundance: NA; v_gene: TRBV2; CDR3nt: TGTGCCAGCAGTGGGACAGATAATGAAAAACTGTTTTTT; CDR3aa: CASSGTDNEKLFF
len: 16; j_gene: TRBJ2-3; d_gene: NA; abundance: NA; v_gene: TRBV19; CDR3nt: TGTGCCAGTAGTATGTTTTACAGGTCAATGGGGGATACGCAGTATTTT; CDR3aa: CASSMFYRSMGDTQYF
len: 15; j_gene: TRBJ2-5; d_gene: NA; abundance: NA; v_gene: TRBV7-9; CDR3nt: TGTGCCAGCAGCTTAGGGTACGGACAAGGGGTGGCCCAGTACTTC; CDR3aa: CASSLGYGQGVAQYF
len: 15; j_gene: TRBJ2-7; d_gene: NA; abundance: few; v_gene: TRBV7-6; CDR3nt: TGTGCCAGCAGCTTATGGCAGGGGAAAGGCTACGAGCAGTACTTC; CDR3aa: CASSLWQGKGYEQYF
len: 14; j_gene: TRBJ2-7; d_gene: NA; abundance: NA; v_gene: TRBV5-1; CDR3nt: TGCGCCAGCAGCTTGGCCTGGGGAGGTAGCGAGCAGTACTTC; CDR3aa: CASSLAWGGSEQYF
len: 13; j_gene: TRBJ2-3; d_gene: TRBD1; abundance: NA; v_gene: TRBV7-3; CDR3nt: TGTGCCAGCAGCCTACGACAGGGAGATACGCAGTATTTT; CDR3aa: CASSLRQGDTQYF
len: 15; j_gene: TRBJ2-7; d_gene: NA; abundance: NA; v_gene: TRBV5-1; CDR3nt: TGCGCCAGCAGCAGAGCCTGGGACACCCTAGGGGAGCAGTACTTC; CDR3aa: CASSRAWDTLGEQYF
len: 16; j_gene: TRBJ1-1; d_gene: NA; abundance: few; v_gene: TRBV5-4; CDR3nt: TGTGCCAGCAGAGAGGGCTCTAGCCCCCAGAACACTGAAGCTTTCTTT; CDR3aa: CASREGSSPQNTEAFF
len: 14; j_gene: TRBJ2-7; d_gene: TRBD1; abundance: NA; v_gene: TRBV19; CDR3nt: TGTGCCAGTAGTCTTCCGGGACAGATATACGAGCAGTACTTC; CDR3aa: CASSLPGQIYEQYF
len: 14; j_gene: TRBJ2-7; d_gene: TRBD2; abundance: NA; v_gene: TRBV7-3; CDR3nt: TGTGCCAGCAGCTTAACAGCTAGCGGCTACGAGCAGTACTTC; CDR3aa: CASSLTASGYEQYF
len: 16; j_gene: TRBJ2-7; d_gene: NA; abundance: NA; v_gene: TRBV4-2; CDR3nt: TGTGCCAGCAGCCAAGGAATTAGTCCTACTTCCTACGAGCAGTACTTC; CDR3aa: CASSQGISPTSYEQYF
len: 14; j_gene: TRBJ1-1; d_gene: NA; abundance: few; v_gene: TRBV5-1; CDR3nt: TGCGCCAGCAGCAACCGGGACTTGAACACTGAAGCTTTCTTT; CDR3aa: CASSNRDLNTEAFF
len: 17; j_gene: TRBJ1-1; d_gene: NA; abundance: NA; v_gene: TRBV6-4; CDR3nt: TGTGCCAGCAGTGACTCGCAAGGGCAGGGTATGAACACTGAAGCTTTCTTT; CDR3aa: CASSDSQGQGMNTEAFF
len: 14; j_gene: TRBJ1-1; d_gene: NA; abundance: NA; v_gene: TRBV27; CDR3nt: TGTGCCAGCGCCCGACAAGGGAGGAACACTGAAGCTTTCTTT; CDR3aa: CASARQGRNTEAFF
len: 14; j_gene: TRBJ1-1; d_gene: NA; abundance: NA; v_gene: TRBV5-1; CDR3nt: TGCGCCAGCAAAATTCGAGGGCTAGACACTGAAGCTTTCTTT; CDR3aa: CASKIRGLDTEAFF
len: 15; j_gene: TRBJ1-4; d_gene: NA; abundance: NA; v_gene: TRBV3-1/TRBV3-2; CDR3nt: TGTGCCAGCAGCCCGCTTGCAAGGGGTAATGAAAAACTGTTTTTT; CDR3aa: CASSPLARGNEKLFF
len: 13; j_gene: TRBJ2-7; d_gene: NA; abundance: NA; v_gene: TRBV5-1; CDR3nt: TGCGCCAGCAGCTTGGCCCAGGGCTACGAGCAGTACTTC; CDR3aa: CASSLAQGYEQYF
len: 13; j_gene: TRBJ2-1; d_gene: NA; abundance: NA; v_gene: TRBV7-3; CDR3nt: TGTGCCAGCGGGCCAGGGGCGTCTGGTGAGCAGTTCTTC; CDR3aa: CASGPGASGEQFF
len: 13; j_gene: TRBJ2-7; d_gene: NA; abundance: medium-sized; v_gene: TRBV6-5; CDR3nt: TGTGCCAGCAGTTACGACAGTTCTTACGAGCAGTACTTC; CDR3aa: CASSYDSSYEQYF
len: 14; j_gene: TRBJ2-7; d_gene: TRBD1; abundance: few; v_gene: TRBV4-1; CDR3nt: TGCGCCAGCAGCCAGGAGAGGGGGCCCTTCGAGCAGTACTTC; CDR3aa: CASSQERGPFEQYF
len: 12; j_gene: TRBJ1-2; d_gene: NA; abundance: NA; v_gene: TRBV3-1/TRBV3-2; CDR3nt: TGTGCCAGCAGCCAAGAGCCCCCTGGGGAGGTCTTC; CDR3aa: CASSQEPPGEVF
len: 13; j_gene: TRBJ1-5; d_gene: NA; abundance: NA; v_gene: TRBV27; CDR3nt: TGTGCCAGCAGTTTAAACCTATATCAGCCCCAGCATTTT; CDR3aa: CASSLNLYQPQHF
len: 15; j_gene: TRBJ2-7; d_gene: NA; abundance: NA; v_gene: TRBV4-3; CDR3nt: TGCGCCAGCAGCCAAGATCCAACAGGGTGGTACGAGCAGTACTTC; CDR3aa: CASSQDPTGWYEQYF
len: 12; j_gene: TRBJ1-2; d_gene: NA; abundance: NA; v_gene: TRBV10-3; CDR3nt: TGTGCCGGTGGACAAGCGGGCTATGGCTACACCTTC; CDR3aa: CAGGQAGYGYTF